The clone carrying this TCR beta chain was counted once. The antigen is unknown. The sample originates from a study of shared clonotypes between healthy human individuals. Method: immunoSEQ multiplex PCR; TCRdb's copy keeps in-frame clones and lacks some. The top ten clones hold roughly 0.13% of a sample with millions of clones, 90% to 95% of them seen once. Germline assignment: CDR1 SGHTA and CDR2 FQGNSA. Germline trimming cut 2 bases from V and 5 bases from J; bases unmatched to any gene: 3. The CDR3 length is 16 residues. Study-wide points: Some clonotypes were shared by all four sorted-subset donors, while others were not shared. The non-shared ones had lower generation probabilities than the shared ones.

This clonotype was sampled from a man aged 18 to 35 in good health. The chain links TRBV7-2 to TRBJ2-7; 16 bases fit TRBD2. Material for sequencing was naive CD4+ T cells sorted from blood. As for subset: CD45RA+ positively selected. The CDR3 coding sequence is TGTGCCAGCAGCTTAAGGGGACTAGCGGGAGGGGACGAGCAGTACTTC. Protein product: CASSLRGLAGGDEQYF.